This T cell receptor (beta chain) was documented in a study of T cell clones after liver transplantation. The overall study: Immunosuppression withdrawal was tried within 2 years after liver transplantation in this trial.

The V end was cut by 7 bases, the J end by 2 bases, with 15 bases between. This CDR3 is 14 amino acids long. Germline V gene lookup returns CDR1 MDHEN and CDR2 SYDVKM. Study-wide results and limits: Rather than being deleted, graft donor-reactive T cells may have moved into the graft.

TCRdb's copy holds only in-frame clones and misses some; the assay was immunoSEQ multiplex PCR. The sample lists approximately 100,000 clones, 80% to 85% seen once, with 0.8% to 1% in the top ten. Remarks on this clone: Its antigen is unknown.

This sequence joins TRBV28 and TRBJ2-7; D not certain. The receptor's source is a human donor who received a liver transplant. This sample comprised CD4+ T cells from blood, obtained before liver transplant. CDR3 nucleotide sequence: TGTGCCAGCAATAACCTGGCGCCTCCCTACGAGCAGTACTTC. Encoded protein: CASNNLAPPYEQYF. Complete variable domain (other parts from reference TRBV28 and TRBJ2-7): DVKVTQSSRYLVKRTGEKVFLECVQDMDHENMFWYRQDPGLGLRLIYFSYDVKMKEKGDIPEGYSVSREKKERFSLILESASTNQTSMYLCASNNLAPPYEQYFGPGTRLTVT.